The clone carrying this T cell receptor beta chain was seen ten or more times. TCRdb reanalysed the 5' RACE reads using MiXCR and keeps one entry per CDR3 protein. The sample has tens of thousands of distinct CDR3 sequences, nearly 4.5% seen once; the top ten hold roughly half. The CDR3 length is 16 residues. CDR1 PRHDT and CDR2 FYEKMQ come from the germline V gene (reference sequence). With 4 bases removed from V and 6 bases from J, the gap between germline ends came to 18 bases. The data stem from a study of T cells after yellow fever vaccination. This specimen consisted of CD8+ T cells sorted from PBMCs, obtained 5 days after the yellow fever booster vaccination. The receptor comes from a man aged 25 to 40 who received the YFV17D yellow fever vaccine. The chain couples TRBV13 to TRBJ2-2, with D perhaps TRBD1 (7 bases). The DNA for the CDR3 is TGTGCCAGCAGCTCCCGACTAGAAGGGGGCTCCGGGGAGCTGTTTTTT. It is translated as CASSSRLEGGSGELFF.